Listed here are 19 T cell receptor beta chains from one sample, sequenced in a study of glioma-infiltrating T cells. The iRepertoire nested amplicon-rescue multiplex PCR amplified TCR alpha and beta CDR3s from RNA. TCRdb reprocessed the multiplex PCR reads with MiXCR, giving one entry per CDR3 protein. The sample records 300,000 to 400,000 distinct CDR3 sequences, roughly 41% being singletons. What was sequenced was glioma tissue, nonneoplastic brain tissue, or PBMCs (not recorded which). Receptors were obtained from a human donor with low-grade glioma or glioblastoma, undergoing nonglioma brain surgery, or in good health (not recorded which).

The chain has TRBV11-1 and TRBJ1-1; TRBD1 might be the D (6 bases). CDR3 size: 13 residues. The ends were cut back, 5 bases at V and 11 bases at J, with 18 bases in the middle. The germline CDR1 and CDR2 sequences are SGHAT and FQDESV (reference sequence). As DNA, the CDR3 is TGTGCCAGCAGCGCAAAAGGGGGGGCAGTTGCTTTCTTT. Translation: CASSAKGGAVAFF.

The J gene is TRBJ2-1, the V gene TRBV4-1; the D gene is possibly TRBD2 (6 bases). The germline V gene encodes CDR1 MGHRA and CDR2 YSYEKL. V was pared by 0 bases and J by 10 bases, with 16 bases between. The CDR3 is 15 amino acids. The CDR3 loop reads CASSQDRGGGYEQFF. CDR3 sequence (DNA): TGCGCCAGCAGCCAAGATCGCGGAGGAGGGTACGAGCAGTTCTTC.

The V call is TRBV10-3, the J call TRBJ1-3; no definite D call. Germline V gene data show CDR1 as ENHRY and CDR2 as SYGVKD. CDR3 length equals 17 residues. V lost 0 bases and J lost 4, with 16 bases in between. The CDR3: CAISESKLGERGNTIYF. CDR3 in DNA: TGTGCCATCAGTGAGTCGAAGTTAGGAGAGAGAGGAAACACCATATATTTT.

Concerning this clonotype itself: A read error may produce the germline difference seen at one junction end. The chain carries TRBV4-1 and TRBJ2-5; D is unclear. The germline V gene has CDR1 MGHRA and CDR2 YSYEKL. The CDR3 sequence is 16 residues long. The CDR3 coding sequence is TGCACCAGCAGCCAATCCACCGCGGAGAGCGAAGAGACCCAGTACTTC. It translates to CTSSQSTAESEETQYF.

This clonotype was seen more than once but under ten times. The J gene is TRBJ2-7, the V gene TRBV2; D is perhaps TRBD1 (6 bases). V lost 2 bases and J 2 bases, leaving 10 bases between the germline ends. Germline-derived CDR1 and CDR2 are SNHLY and FYNNEI. This CDR3 region has 14 residues. CDR3 region: CASSEQGFPYEQYF. CDR3 DNA: TGTGCCAGCAGTGAACAGGGGTTCCCCTACGAGCAGTACTTC.

The chain is built from TRBV20-1 and TRBJ2-3; D may be TRBD2 (5 bases). Germline V gene sequence: CDR1 DFQATT, CDR2 SNEGSKA (reference sequence). The CDR3 contains 14 residues. The V end lost 6 bases, the J end lost 3 bases, and 16 bases lay between the germline ends. As DNA, the CDR3 is TGCAGTGCCAGTCCCGGGATGGGTACAGATACGCAGTATTTT. Its translation: CSASPGMGTDTQYF.

About this clonotype: A much larger clone is a single base away; this may be a read error. V is TRBV28 and J is TRBJ1-1; D uncertain. The CDR3 extends over 12 amino acids. Germline CDR1 and CDR2: MDHEN and SYDVKM. V lost 4 bases and J lost 5, with 8 bases in between. This chain's CDR3 is CASSSQCTEAFF. As DNA, the CDR3 is TGTGCCAGCAGTTCCCAGTGTACTGAAGCTTTCTTT.

The V gene is TRBV5-1, the J gene TRBJ2-5; 9 bases fit TRBD2. V trimming: 1 base; J trimming: 2 bases; junction bases outside the gene matches: 6. Germline V lookup: CDR1 SGHRS, CDR2 YFSETQ. The CDR3 is made up of 16 amino acids. The CDR3 bases are TGCGCCAGCAGCTTGTGGCGGGGGGGACTTCAAGAGACCCAGTACTTC. This gives the protein CASSLWRGGLQETQYF.

The chain has TRBV28 and TRBJ1-1; D is perhaps TRBD1 (6 bases). This CDR3 has 15 amino acids. CDR1 and CDR2 from the germline V gene are MDHEN and SYDVKM. With 6 bases removed from V and 2 bases from J, the gap between germline ends came to 16 bases. CDR3 residues: CASRGSRGINTEAFF. The CDR3 nucleotides are TGTGCCAGCAGGGGGTCCAGGGGAATCAACACTGAAGCTTTCTTT. The entire variable domain, with the rest obtained from reference TRBV28 and TRBJ1-1, is as follows: DVKVTQSSRYLVKRTGEKVFLECVQDMDHENMFWYRQDPGLGLRLIYFSYDVKMKEKGDIPEGYSVSREKKERFSLILESASTNQTSMYLCASRGSRGINTEAFFGQGTRLTVV.

The rearrangement joins TRBV6-2 or TRBV6-3 to TRBJ1-3, with a tentative D call TRBD1 (6 bases). The CDR3 is made up of 15 amino acids. Germline assignment: CDR1 MNHEY and CDR2 SVGEGT. Deletions cut 6 bases from V and 2 bases from J, with 14 bases between. The CDR3 DNA reads as TGTGCCAGCAGGACCTACGGGACAACTGGAAACACCATATATTTT. Translated: CASRTYGTTGNTIYF.

V usage is TRBV3-1 and J usage is TRBJ2-3; the match to TRBD1 covers 8 bases. With V trimmed by 1 base and J by 4 bases, 4 bases remained unmatched. Germline CDR1 and CDR2: LGHDT and YNNKEL (reference sequence). The CDR3 loop spans 15 amino acids. CDR3 residues: CASSQVAGGSDTQYF. CDR3 coding DNA: TGTGCCAGCAGCCAAGTGGCAGGGGGCTCAGATACGCAGTATTTT.

The V call is TRBV7-2, the J call TRBJ1-4; D might be TRBD1 (5 bases). Trimming pared 5 bases from V and 8 bases from J, leaving 21 bases between. Looked up from germline, CDR1 is SGHTA and CDR2 is FQGNSA. The CDR3 sequence is 16 residues long. The CDR3: CASSTISRKGSEKLFF. The CDR3 nucleotides are TGTGCCAGCAGCACCATTAGTAGGAAGGGGAGCGAAAAACTGTTTTTT.

Worth noting for this clonotype: This sequence may be a read error, since a much larger clone differs from it by one base. This chain connects TRBV4-3 to TRBJ1-4; maybe TRBD1 (5 bases). The CDR3 extends over 12 amino acids. The V gene's germline CDR1 is LGHNA and CDR2 YSLEER. V dropped 6 bases and J dropped 15 bases, with 17 bases sitting between them. DNA for the CDR3: TGCGCCAGCAGACAGGCCGGTGGGACGGTGTTTTTT. This gives the protein CASRQAGGTVFF.

The chain links TRBV10-3 to TRBJ2-7, with D perhaps TRBD2 (6 bases). The CDR3 has 17 amino acids. CDR1 and CDR2 (germline): ENHRY, SYGVKD. Trimming cost V 0 bases and J 0 bases, with 15 bases left between them. The CDR3 reads CAISESRDPSGSYEQYF. Written as DNA, the CDR3 is TGTGCCATCAGTGAGTCGCGGGACCCAAGCGGCTCCTACGAGCAGTACTTC.

This clonotype has at least ten counts. The V and J genes are TRBV20-1 and TRBJ1-5, with 8 positions matching TRBD1. V dropped 5 bases and J dropped 5; count of bases not matched to a gene: 5. Germline loops: CDR1 DFQATT, CDR2 SNEGSKA (reference sequence). CDR3 size: 13 residues. The CDR3, as DNA: TGCAGTGCTCAGGGGGCTTACGATCAGCCCCAGCATTTT. This sequence encodes CSAQGAYDQPQHF.

The chain combines TRBV15 with TRBJ1-1; 9 bases map to TRBD1. CDR1 and CDR2 from the germline V gene are LNHNV and YYDKDF (reference sequence). CDR3 length: 20 residues. V gave up 3 bases and J gave up 10 bases; unmatched junction bases: 27. CDR3 coding DNA: TGTGCCACCAGCAGGACACTTACTCCGGGACAGGGCATCCTGAACACTAGAGCTTTCTTT. Encoded protein: CATSRTLTPGQGILNTRAFF.

The chain employs TRBV7-2 and TRBJ2-2; D gene unclear. The CDR3 runs 13 residues. V dropped 5 bases and J dropped 4 bases, with 8 bases sitting between them. Germline V CDR1 and CDR2: SGHTA, FQGNSA. CDR3 loop: CASSRTVTGELFF. The CDR3 region has the DNA TGTGCCAGCAGCCGGACGGTCACCGGGGAGCTGTTTTTT.

This clonotype was seen a few times. The gene calls are TRBV7-2 and TRBJ2-7; the D gene is possibly TRBD1 (8 bases). Trimming removed 6 bases from V and 1 base from J, with 19 bases in between. The V gene's germline CDR1 is SGHTA and CDR2 FQGNSA. The CDR3 loop spans 16 amino acids. DNA of the CDR3: TGTGCCAGCAGTCAGCCCCTACAGGGGGGGTCCTACGAGCAGTACTTC. It specifies CASSQPLQGGSYEQYF.

The genes are TRBV20-1 and TRBJ2-7, with D possibly being TRBD2 (7 bases). Looked up from germline, CDR1 is DFQATT and CDR2 is SNEGSKA (reference sequence). The V end lost 7 bases, the J end lost 1 base, and 17 bases lay between the germline ends. The CDR3 spans 14 residues. The CDR3 DNA sequence: TGCAGTGTTAGGGGGGGGGGCAATTCCTACGAGCAGTACTTC. Translating it yields CSVRGGGNSYEQYF.